Listed here are 18 T cell receptor beta chains from one sample, sequenced in a study of cytomegalovirus exposure and HLA in healthy donors. PCR employed 60 Vbeta and 13 Jbeta primers. The data were produced by immunoSEQ multiplex PCR, yet TCRdb's version contains in-frame clones alone and is incomplete. The sample consists of 150,000 to 200,000 clones, about 80% of them appearing once. The source material was PBMCs. The receptor set was obtained from a woman aged 18-30 years in good health and CMV-seropositive.

This clone was seen more than once but under ten times. The CDR3 spells CASSLDRTGFSGNTIYF. The DNA of the CDR3 is TGTGCCAGCAGCTTAGACCGGACAGGCTTCTCTGGAAACACCATATATTTT. V usage is TRBV11-2 and J usage is TRBJ1-3; 7 nucleotides line up with TRBD1. This CDR3 spans 17 amino acids. Trimming removed 0 bases from V and 0 bases from J; junction bases left unmatched: 5. CDR1 is SGHAT and CDR2 is FQNNGV in the germline V gene. The full variable domain, its missing parts supplied by reference TRBV11-2 and TRBJ1-3, is EAGVAQSPRYKIIEKRQSVAFWCNPISGHATLYWYQQILGQGPKLLIQFQNNGVVDDSQLPKDRFSAERLKGVDSTLKIQPAKLEDSAVYLCASSLDRTGFSGNTIYFGEGSWLTVV.

The V gene is TRBV5-6, the J gene TRBJ1-2; D unresolved. V shed 1 base and J shed 5 bases, with 12 bases lying between them. Germline V CDR1 and CDR2: SGHDT, YYEEEE. The CDR3 loop spans 14 amino acids. The CDR3 reads CASSLWSPGYGYTF. The CDR3 DNA reads TGTGCCAGCAGCTTGTGGAGCCCGGGGTATGGCTACACCTTC.

This clone was recorded a few times. The V and J genes are TRBV2 and TRBJ1-3; D not certain. The CDR3 spans 15 residues. Germline CDR1 is SNHLY and CDR2 is FYNNEI. V lost 7 bases and J lost 1, with 14 bases in between. CDR3 sequence reads: CASKEDGISGNTIYF. The CDR3 DNA reads as TGTGCCAGCAAAGAAGACGGGATATCTGGAAACACCATATATTTT.

The chain has TRBV5-6 and TRBJ2-1, with TRBD2 as a possible D gene (6 bases). Deletions cut 1 base from V and 5 bases from J, with 7 bases between. Germline V gives CDR1 SGHDT, CDR2 YYEEEE. The CDR3 covers 13 residues. CDR3 loop: CASSLPGDNEQFF. The CDR3 region has the DNA TGTGCCAGCAGCTTGCCGGGGGACAATGAGCAGTTCTTC.

In its sample, this clone was seen once. V is TRBV5-4 and J is TRBJ1-2; 10 positions match TRBD1. The CDR3 is 14 amino acids. V shed 4 bases and J 6 bases; nucleotides not matched to a gene: 6. Per the germline V gene, CDR1 is SGHNT and CDR2 is YYREEE (reference sequence). For the CDR3, the DNA is TGTGCCAGCAGCCCTAGACAGGGGGCGCATGGCTACACCTTC. Its translation: CASSPRQGAHGYTF. Filled out from reference TRBV5-4 and TRBJ1-2, the complete variable domain reads ETGVTQSPTHLIKTRGQQVTLRCSSQSGHNTVSWYQQALGQGPQFIFQYYREEENGRGNFPPRFSGLQFPNYSSELNVNALELDDSALYLCASSPRQGAHGYTFGSGTRLTVV.

On this clone itself: The identical CDR3 is also encoded by other nucleotide sequences in the sample. The chain combines TRBV29-1 with TRBJ2-3; TRBD2 agrees at 13 bases. V lost 1 base to trimming and J lost 0 bases; unmatched junction nucleotides: 1. The CDR3 is 16 amino acids. Looked up from germline, CDR1 is SQVTM and CDR2 is ANQGSEA. The CDR3 is CSVEGGLAGSTDTQYF. The CDR3 DNA reads as TGCAGCGTTGAAGGGGGACTAGCGGGGAGCACAGATACGCAGTATTTT.

The chain couples TRBV2 to TRBJ2-5; TRBD2 agrees at 11 bases. Germline V gene data show CDR1 as SNHLY and CDR2 as FYNNEI. The V and J ends lost 5 bases and 2 bases, in that order; junction bases with no gene match: 7. This CDR3 is built from 16 residues. The CDR3 loop reads CASSSSSGGPQETQYF. CDR3 DNA: TGTGCCAGCAGTTCCTCTAGCGGGGGGCCTCAAGAGACCCAGTACTTC.

The chain combines TRBV7-3 with TRBJ2-1; D gene ambiguous. The CDR3 has 18 residues. Germline V gene data show CDR1 as SGHTA and CDR2 as FQGTGA. The ends were cut back, 0 bases at V and 0 bases at J, with 15 bases in the middle. The CDR3 region has the DNA TGTGCCAGCAGCTTAACCCCACCCTCGCGGAGCTCCTACAATGAGCAGTTCTTC. Translating gives CASSLTPPSRSSYNEQFF.

This chain joins TRBV28 and TRBJ2-6; the D gene is possibly TRBD2 (6 bases). CDR3 length equals 16 residues. Trimming left V 6 bases short and J 2 bases short, with 14 bases between. In germline, CDR1 is MDHEN, CDR2 SYDVKM. This CDR3 is CASRAGGLPGANVLTF. CDR3 nucleotide sequence: TGTGCCAGCAGGGCCGGGGGACTCCCTGGGGCCAACGTCCTGACTTTC. Drawing the rest from reference TRBV28 and TRBJ2-6, the complete variable domain is DVKVTQSSRYLVKRTGEKVFLECVQDMDHENMFWYRQDPGLGLRLIYFSYDVKMKEKGDIPEGYSVSREKKERFSLILESASTNQTSMYLCASRAGGLPGANVLTFGAGSRLTVL.

As regards this clone: At the DNA level, this CDR3 is encoded by other sequences in the same sample as well. The chain combines TRBV30 with TRBJ2-3, with TRBD1 identical over 7 bases. Trimming took 4 bases from V and 3 from J; bases not matched to a gene: 1. Per the germline V gene, CDR1 is GTSNPN and CDR2 is SVGIG (reference sequence). The CDR3 consists of 12 residues. The CDR3 DNA is TGTGCCTGGACACAGGGGACAGATACGCAGTATTTT. It codes for CAWTQGTDTQYF.

This CDR3 is CASSELPGTLTDTQYF. DNA of the CDR3: TGTGCCAGCAGTGAACTTCCGGGGACTCTCACAGATACGCAGTATTTT. V and J are TRBV2 and TRBJ2-3; possible D gene TRBD2, 6 bases. V was pared by 2 bases and J by 2 bases, with 14 bases between. There are 16 residues in the CDR3. Germline CDR1 and CDR2: SNHLY and FYNNEI. Variable domain in full (rest from reference TRBV2 and TRBJ2-3): EPEVTQTPSHQVTQMGQEVILRCVPISNHLYFYWYRQILGQKVEFLVSFYNNEISEKSEIFDDQFSVERPDGSNFTLKIRSTKLEDSAMYFCASSELPGTLTDTQYFGPGTRLTVL.

V is TRBV4-3 and J is TRBJ1-1; unclear D gene. CDR3 length: 13 residues. V lost 2 bases, J lost 1 base, and 5 bases lay in between. CDR1 and CDR2 from the germline V gene are LGHNA and YSLEER. The CDR3, as DNA: TGCGCCAGCAGCCAAACCGGGAACACTGAAGCTTTCTTT. Its translation is CASSQTGNTEAFF.

The chain employs TRBV4-2 and TRBJ2-1, with 7 positions matching TRBD2. Germline V gene sequence: CDR1 LGHNA, CDR2 YNFKEQ. V shed 0 bases and J 4 bases; nucleotides not matched to a gene: 9. The CDR3 covers 17 residues. The DNA for the CDR3 is TGTGCCAGCAGCCAAGAACGGCGCCTAGCGGAGTACAATGAGCAGTTCTTC. Its protein product is CASSQERRLAEYNEQFF.

The chain couples TRBV6-7 to TRBJ2-7; 7 positions agree with TRBD1. TRBV6-7 is reported as an ORF; its role is uncertain. The CDR3 extends over 16 amino acids. The V segment lost 10 bases and the J segment 1 base; nucleotides outside the gene matches: 16. CDR3 DNA sequence: TGTGCCAACCCCTACCAACCGGGACAGCTATCCTACGAGCAGTACTTC. This sequence encodes CANPYQPGQLSYEQYF.

V and J are TRBV7-9 and TRBJ1-1; unclear D gene. The germline V gene encodes CDR1 SEHNR and CDR2 FQNEAQ (reference sequence). V was cut by 1 base and J by 2 bases, with 5 bases left in between. This CDR3 region has 13 residues. The CDR3 DNA is TGTGCCAGCAGCTTAGGTACTAACACTGAAGCTTTCTTT. Translated: CASSLGTNTEAFF.

This chain uses TRBV30 with TRBJ2-7, with 7 bases matching TRBD1. Germline V gene data show CDR1 as GTSNPN and CDR2 as SVGIG (reference sequence). This CDR3 is 15 amino acids long. V lost 4 bases to trimming and J lost 0 bases; unmatched junction nucleotides: 9. The CDR3 nucleotides are TGTGCCTGGATTGTAGGGGCAGGGGGCTCCTACGAGCAGTACTTC. It is translated as CAWIVGAGGSYEQYF.

V usage is TRBV19 and J usage is TRBJ2-1; the match to TRBD2 covers 7 bases. Per the germline V gene, CDR1 is LNHDA and CDR2 is SQIVND (reference sequence). V lost 6 bases to trimming and J lost 4 bases; unmatched junction nucleotides: 12. CDR3 length: 16 residues. The CDR3 reads CASRGDGGREYNEQFF. The CDR3 DNA reads as TGTGCCAGTAGGGGGGATGGCGGGAGAGAGTACAATGAGCAGTTCTTC.

The table lists this clone with a count of one. This chain joins TRBV7-9 and TRBJ1-2; D might be TRBD1 (6 bases). The CDR3 spans 15 residues. Germline values: CDR1 SEHNR, CDR2 FQNEAQ (reference sequence). V lost 5 bases, J lost 0 bases, and 13 bases lay in between. The CDR3 nucleotides read TGTGCCAGCAGCCCAGGACAGCGAGCTAACTATGGCTACACCTTC. Translating gives CASSPGQRANYGYTF.